These T cell receptor beta chains were read from a single sample in a study of radiotherapy plus CTLA-4 blockade in lung cancer. Repertoires were generated with immunoSEQ multiplex PCR, while TCRdb's copy carries only in-frame clones and drops some. The repertoire consists of around 41,000 clones, with 60% to 70% occurring once and the leading ten covering over 20%. The sequences come from peripheral blood, collected from a patient treated with radiotherapy plus ipilimumab. These receptors were collected from a human donor with non-small cell lung cancer who had a partial response to radiotherapy plus ipilimumab. The CDR3 runs from the conserved cysteine through the conserved F or W. D genes are given only for firm matches. A row's size may be missing; if present it is once, few, many or a size class.

.	TRBV19	.	TRBJ2-2	TGTGCCAGTAGACTAATAAACACCGGGGAGCTGTTTTTT	CASRLINTGELFF
.	TRBV2	.	TRBJ1-2	TGTGCCAGCAGCGGTTCTGACTACACCTTC	CASSGSDYTF
.	TRBV5-5	TRBD1	TRBJ2-5	TGTGCCAGCAGCCCCGGACAGGGGGATTGGGAGACCCAGTACTTC	CASSPGQGDWETQYF
once	TRBV10-3	.	TRBJ2-7	TGTGCCATCGGAGGGGGGGCCAACTACGAGCAGTACTTC	CAIGGGANYEQYF
.	TRBV10-3	.	TRBJ1-4	TGTGCCATCACCCCCGACGGGTCTAATGAAAAACTGTTTTTT	CAITPDGSNEKLFF
few	TRBV18	TRBD2	TRBJ2-1	TGTGCCAGCTCTTCCGCGGGAGGGCACAATGAGCAGTTCTTC	CASSSAGGHNEQFF
.	TRBV14	.	TRBJ2-2	TGTGCCAGCAGCCGCTGGGAGGGGGCCGGGGAGCTGTTTTTT	CASSRWEGAGELFF
.	TRBV5-1	TRBD1	TRBJ2-2	TGCGCCAGCAGCTTGGAGGCTATCGGACAGGGGATAACCGGGGAGCTGTTTTTT	CASSLEAIGQGITGELFF
few	TRBV19	.	TRBJ1-4	TGTGCCAGTAGTATGAGCGCGACAGAGAATGAAAAACTGTTTTTT	CASSMSATENEKLFF
.	TRBV19	TRBD1	TRBJ1-1	TGTGCCAGTAGTGGGGGACAGGGGTCCATGAACACTGAAGCTTTCTTT	CASSGGQGSMNTEAFF
.	TRBV13	.	TRBJ2-7	TGTGCCAGCAGCTTAGCGGTCGGGGTCTACGAGCAGTACTTC	CASSLAVGVYEQYF
.	TRBV9	TRBD1	TRBJ1-2	TGTGCCAGCAGCGTAGCAACAGGGGAGGTCATTGCGGACTATGGCTACACCTTC	CASSVATGEVIADYGYTF
few	TRBV6-1	TRBD2	TRBJ2-7	TGTGCCAGCAGTGATAGAGTGGCGGGAGGGAATCACTACGAGCAGTACTTC	CASSDRVAGGNHYEQYF
.	TRBV5-4	TRBD2	TRBJ2-1	TGTGCCAGCAGCTTGTCTGCGGGAGCCGGCAATGAGCAGTTCTTC	CASSLSAGAGNEQFF
.	TRBV5-1	TRBD2	TRBJ2-3	TGCGCCAGCATCTCGGGGGGGAGGGCCGGCACAGATACGCAGTATTTT	CASISGGRAGTDTQYF
.	TRBV7-9	TRBD1	TRBJ1-2	TGTGCCAGCACCAAAGGTGGGACAGTCCCCTATGGCTACACCTTC	CASTKGGTVPYGYTF
.	TRBV4-1	TRBD2	TRBJ2-3	TGCGCCAGCAGCCAAGAAAGGGGGCTAGCGGGATTGAGTACGCAGTATTTT	CASSQERGLAGLSTQYF
.	TRBV7-8	TRBD1	TRBJ1-5	TGTGCCAGCAGCTTACAGAACAGGGGGCAGGGTGAGCCCCAGCATTTT	CASSLQNRGQGEPQHF
few	TRBV28	.	TRBJ1-5	TGTGCCAGCAGCCTTGACATTTCGAGCAATCAGCCCCAGCATTTT	CASSLDISSNQPQHF
.	TRBV4-2	TRBD1	TRBJ2-7	TGTGCCAGCAGCCAAGTCCAGGGGGCTGGTGAGCAGTACTTC	CASSQVQGAGEQYF
.	TRBV14	.	TRBJ1-2	TGTGCCAGCAGCCAACACCTGAGGGCTCTTTCGCGCGATGGCTACACCTTC	CASSQHLRALSRDGYTF
.	TRBV30	.	TRBJ1-5	TGTGCCTGGAGTCAGGATAGCAATCAGCCCCAGCATTTT	CAWSQDSNQPQHF
.	TRBV5-5	.	TRBJ2-3	TGTGCCAGCAGCCGCACACCTTCCGCCAGGGATACGCAGTATTTT	CASSRTPSARDTQYF
.	TRBV5-4	TRBD1	TRBJ1-2	TGTGCCAGCAGCCCGGAGACAGGGTTTGATGGCTACACCTTC	CASSPETGFDGYTF